The 14 T cell receptor beta chains below were found in one sample sequenced in a study of Ad26.COV2.S vaccination and SARS-CoV-2 variants. Produced via immunoSEQ multiplex PCR; TCRdb's table is partial and in-frame only. The sample includes over 90,000 clones, 60% to 85% seen only once; the top ten take approximately 15%. Sequenced here: peripheral blood, sampled after recovery from COVID-19. These receptors were taken from a human donor who had recovered from COVID-19.

This chain connects TRBV4-3 to TRBJ2-1, with 8 bases matching TRBD1. V lost 2 bases to trimming and J lost 4 bases; unmatched junction nucleotides: 10. CDR1 and CDR2 (germline): LGHNA, YSLEER. The CDR3 covers 17 residues. This CDR3 is CASSQSPTTGEYNEQFF. CDR3 nucleotides: TGCGCCAGCAGCCAATCTCCGACGACAGGGGAGTACAATGAGCAGTTCTTC.

This clone was counted a few times. The genes are TRBV28 and TRBJ1-2; D gene ambiguous. This CDR3 spans 14 amino acids. Germline CDR1 and CDR2: MDHEN and SYDVKM. Trimming took off 5 bases at V and 6 bases at J, with 16 bases between the two ends. The CDR3 DNA reads TGTGCCAGCAGTCCTATTGGGGTAATCCATGGCTACACCTTC. Residues: CASSPIGVIHGYTF.

This clone has just one count. The CDR3 DNA is TGCAGTGCTAGTCTCCCAGGGGGGCACACTGAAGCTTTCTTT. Amino acid sequence: CSASLPGGHTEAFF. J is TRBJ1-1 and V is TRBV20-1; TRBD1 matches at 7 bases. Germline-derived CDR1 and CDR2 are DFQATT and SNEGSKA (reference sequence). The ends lost 3 bases at V and 3 bases at J; junction bases unmatched: 7. The CDR3 has 14 amino acids.

This clone has only a few counts. The chain combines TRBV12-3 or TRBV12-4 with TRBJ1-1, with no clear D. The CDR3 has 13 amino acids. Trimming took off 3 bases at V and 3 bases at J, with 8 bases between the two ends. The CDR3 DNA is TGTGCCAGCAGTTTCTCGTATTACACTGAAGCTTTCTTT. It specifies CASSFSYYTEAFF.

The genes are TRBV5-4 and TRBJ2-3; D gene uncertain. With 3 bases removed from V and 0 bases from J, the gap between germline ends came to 5 bases. CDR1 is SGHNT, CDR2 YYREEE, per germline (reference sequence). The CDR3 spans 13 residues. The CDR3 sequence: CASSYLSTDTQYF. CDR3 nucleotide sequence: TGTGCCAGCAGCTACCTTAGCACAGATACGCAGTATTTT.

This clone was counted only a few times. The chain carries TRBV28 and TRBJ2-6; tentatively, D is TRBD2 (6 bases). Germline assignment: CDR1 MDHEN and CDR2 SYDVKM. Between the trimmed V and J ends, which lost 5 bases and 0 bases, there was a span of 23 bases. The CDR3 contains 20 residues. This CDR3 is CASSHLLPQTRLSGANVLTF. The CDR3 nucleotides are TGTGCCAGCAGTCACCTTCTGCCCCAGACTAGACTCTCTGGGGCCAACGTCCTGACTTTC.

V is TRBV30 and J is TRBJ2-1, with 13 bases fitting TRBD2. The CDR3 consists of 14 residues. CDR1 GTSNPN and CDR2 SVGIG come from the germline V gene (reference sequence). V lost 0 bases, J lost 15 bases, and 8 bases stayed unmatched. The CDR3 DNA reads TGTGCCTGGAGTGTAGGACTAGCGGGGGCCTCGAGGTTCTTC. As protein: CAWSVGLAGASRFF.

The table lists this clone with a few counts. The V and J genes are TRBV12-3 or TRBV12-4 and TRBJ1-6; 9 bases are shared with TRBD1. Trimming cost V 6 bases and J 7 bases; bases outside gene matches: 1. This CDR3 has 13 amino acids. The CDR3 loop is CASRGTGNSPLHF. For the CDR3, the DNA is TGTGCCAGCAGAGGGACAGGGAATTCACCCCTCCACTTT.

The V call is TRBV7-9, the J call TRBJ2-3, with D possibly being TRBD1 (5 bases). The J call is doubtful: the DNA matches TRBJ1-5 better. The germline V gene encodes CDR1 SEHNR and CDR2 FQNEAQ (reference sequence). The length of the CDR3 is 17 residues. DNA of the CDR3: TGTGCCAGCAGCTTAGCGCTGGCGGGGGTTGGGGCAGATACGCAGCATTTT. It is translated as CASSLALAGVGADTQHF.

The rearrangement links TRBV12-3 or TRBV12-4 to TRBJ2-7; weak D call: TRBD1 (5 bases). The CDR3 spans 13 residues. The ends were cut back, 0 bases at V and 6 bases at J, with 9 bases in the middle. CDR3 protein: CASSLAVRGEQYF. CDR3 coding DNA: TGTGCCAGCAGTTTAGCGGTAAGGGGCGAGCAGTACTTC.

The V call is TRBV6-5, the J call TRBJ2-1; 8 nucleotides match TRBD1. Per the germline V gene, CDR1 is MNHEY and CDR2 is SVGAGI. V shed 6 bases and J 10 bases; nucleotides not matched to a gene: 8. The CDR3 contains 13 residues. This CDR3 is CASRVSGGDEQFF. In nucleotides, the CDR3 is TGTGCCAGCAGGGTCTCAGGGGGCGACGAGCAGTTCTTC.

This chain uses TRBV6-2 or TRBV6-3 with TRBJ1-5; possibly TRBD1 for D (6 bases). The CDR3 extends over 15 amino acids. Trimming took 6 bases from V and 6 from J, leaving 18 bases between them. The germline V gene encodes CDR1 MNHEY and CDR2 SVGEGT. The CDR3 region is CASSPGMNRAQPQHF. DNA for the CDR3: TGTGCCAGCAGCCCCGGTATGAACAGGGCTCAGCCCCAGCATTTT.

The chain combines TRBV29-1 with TRBJ2-5; D gene ambiguous. V was shortened by 3 bases and J by 8 bases, with 10 bases between the two germline ends. Germline V lookup: CDR1 SQVTM, CDR2 ANQGSEA. This CDR3 region has 11 residues. The CDR3 nucleotides are TGCAGCGTTGAGGTTCTGAGAACCCAGTACTTC. Translating it yields CSVEVLRTQYF. Together with reference TRBV29-1 and TRBJ2-5, the CDR3 gives the full variable domain: SAVISQKPSRDICQRGTSLTIQCQVDSQVTMMFWYRQQPGQSLTLIATANQGSEATYESGFVIDKFPISRPNLTFSTLTVSNMSPEDSSIYLCSVEVLRTQYFGPGTRLLVL.

This chain links TRBV9 with TRBJ2-3; D is uncertain. CDR1 is SGDLS, CDR2 YYNGEE, per germline. The CDR3 runs 14 residues. Between the trimmed V and J ends, which lost 2 bases and 2 bases, there was a span of 9 bases. This CDR3 reads CASSVRPLTDTQYF. CDR3 bases: TGTGCCAGCAGCGTCCGGCCGCTCACAGATACGCAGTATTTT.